The source of this T cell receptor (beta chain) is a study of radiation and T cells in renal cell carcinoma. Time point in this sample: blood 4 weeks post-SBRT, at nephrectomy. Described treatment: 15 Gy SBRT to primary tumor, nephrectomy 4 weeks later. Nephrectomy followed 15 Gy stereotactic body radiation by 4 weeks. The patient's renal cell carcinoma had clear cell pathology. This table comes from immunoSEQ multiplex PCR, and its TCRdb copy is limited to in-frame clones, with some not included. This sample yields around 180,000 clones, of which around 90% are seen a single time; 10% to 12% belongs to the top ten. This clone was detected once. Germline V gene lookup returns CDR1 SGHDT and CDR2 YYEEEE. The CDR3 has 16 amino acids. With 3 bases clipped from V and 4 bases from J, the junction kept 11 bases outside the gene matches.

The sequence came from a woman aged 50 to 60 with renal cell carcinoma. The sequencing here drew on blood, taken from a patient whose treatment included radiotherapy and nephrectomy. This chain links TRBV5-6 with TRBJ2-3; 7 nucleotides agree with TRBD1. Here the CDR3 reads CASSSETGRGSDTQYF. Written as DNA, the CDR3 is TGTGCCAGCAGCTCGGAGACAGGGCGCGGCTCAGATACGCAGTATTTT.